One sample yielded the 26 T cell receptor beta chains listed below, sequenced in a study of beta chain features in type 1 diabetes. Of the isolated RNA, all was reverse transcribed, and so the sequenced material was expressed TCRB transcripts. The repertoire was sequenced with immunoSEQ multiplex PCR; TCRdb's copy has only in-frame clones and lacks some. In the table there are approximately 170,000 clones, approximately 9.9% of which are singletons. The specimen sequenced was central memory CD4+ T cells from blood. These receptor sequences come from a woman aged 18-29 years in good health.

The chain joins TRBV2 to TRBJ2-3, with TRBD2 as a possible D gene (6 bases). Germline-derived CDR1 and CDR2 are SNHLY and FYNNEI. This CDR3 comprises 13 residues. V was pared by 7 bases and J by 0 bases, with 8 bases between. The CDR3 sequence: CASIGTSTDTQYF. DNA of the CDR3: TGTGCCAGCATCGGGACTAGCACAGATACGCAGTATTTT.

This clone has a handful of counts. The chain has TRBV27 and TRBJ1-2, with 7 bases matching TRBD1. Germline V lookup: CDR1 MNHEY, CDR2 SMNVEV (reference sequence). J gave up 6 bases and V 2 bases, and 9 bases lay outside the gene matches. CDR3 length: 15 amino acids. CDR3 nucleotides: TGTGCCAGCAGTTTAGTGTCAGGGGGAGCGGATGGCTACACCTTC. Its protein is CASSLVSGGADGYTF.

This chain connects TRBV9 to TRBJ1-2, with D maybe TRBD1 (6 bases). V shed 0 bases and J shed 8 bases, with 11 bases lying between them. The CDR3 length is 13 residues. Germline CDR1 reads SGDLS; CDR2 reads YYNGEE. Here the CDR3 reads CASSVEWGLGYTF. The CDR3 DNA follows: TGTGCCAGCAGCGTAGAATGGGGGCTAGGCTACACCTTC.

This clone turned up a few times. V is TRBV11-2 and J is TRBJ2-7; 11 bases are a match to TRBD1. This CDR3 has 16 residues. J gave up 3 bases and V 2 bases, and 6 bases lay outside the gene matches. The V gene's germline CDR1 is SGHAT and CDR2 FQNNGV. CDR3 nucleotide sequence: TGTGCCAGCAGCTTAAGTGGACAGGGGGCGATCTACGAGCAGTACTTC. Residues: CASSLSGQGAIYEQYF.

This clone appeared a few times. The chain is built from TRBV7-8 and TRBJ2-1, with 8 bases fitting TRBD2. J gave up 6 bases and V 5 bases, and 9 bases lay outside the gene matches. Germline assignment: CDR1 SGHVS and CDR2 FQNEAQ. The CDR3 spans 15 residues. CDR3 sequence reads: CASSPASGSFNEQFF. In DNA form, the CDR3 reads TGTGCCAGCAGCCCCGCTAGCGGGTCATTCAATGAGCAGTTCTTC.

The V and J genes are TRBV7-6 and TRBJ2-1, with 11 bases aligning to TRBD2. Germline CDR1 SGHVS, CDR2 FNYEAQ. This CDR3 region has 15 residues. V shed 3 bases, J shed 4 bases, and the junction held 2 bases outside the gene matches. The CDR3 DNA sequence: TGTGCCAGCAGCTTGACTAGCGGGGAGTACAATGAGCAGTTCTTC. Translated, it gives CASSLTSGEYNEQFF.

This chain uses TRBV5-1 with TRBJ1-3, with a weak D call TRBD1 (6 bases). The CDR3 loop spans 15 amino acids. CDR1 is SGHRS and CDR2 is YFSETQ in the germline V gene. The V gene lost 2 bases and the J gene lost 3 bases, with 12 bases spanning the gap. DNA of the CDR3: TGCGCCAGCAGCTTTCTCGGCAGGGGTGGAAACACCATATATTTT. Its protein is CASSFLGRGGNTIYF. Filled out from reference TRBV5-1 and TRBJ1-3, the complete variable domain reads KAGVTQTPRYLIKTRGQQVTLSCSPISGHRSVSWYQQTPGQGLQFLFEYFSETQRNKGNFPGRFSGRQFSNSRSEMNVSTLELGDSALYLCASSFLGRGGNTIYFGEGSWLTVV.

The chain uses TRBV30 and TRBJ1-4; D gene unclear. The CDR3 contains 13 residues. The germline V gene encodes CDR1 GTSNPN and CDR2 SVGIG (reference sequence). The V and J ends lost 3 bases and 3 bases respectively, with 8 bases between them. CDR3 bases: TGTGCCTGGAGCCAGGCTCCTAATGAAAAACTGTTTTTT. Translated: CAWSQAPNEKLFF.

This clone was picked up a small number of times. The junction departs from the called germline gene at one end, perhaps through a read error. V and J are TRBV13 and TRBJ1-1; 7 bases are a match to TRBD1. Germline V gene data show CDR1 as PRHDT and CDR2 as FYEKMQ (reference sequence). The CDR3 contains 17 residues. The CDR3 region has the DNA TGTGCCAGCAGCCTAGGGGGGGGTCGGGGACAGATCTCTGAAGCTTTCTTT. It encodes CASSLGGGRGQISEAFF.

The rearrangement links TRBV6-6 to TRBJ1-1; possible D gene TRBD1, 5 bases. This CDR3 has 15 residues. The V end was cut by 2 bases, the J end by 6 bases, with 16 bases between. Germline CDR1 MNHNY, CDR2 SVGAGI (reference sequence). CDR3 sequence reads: CASSYGRGIKAEAFF. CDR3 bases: TGTGCCAGCAGTTACGGGAGGGGAATAAAGGCTGAAGCTTTCTTT.

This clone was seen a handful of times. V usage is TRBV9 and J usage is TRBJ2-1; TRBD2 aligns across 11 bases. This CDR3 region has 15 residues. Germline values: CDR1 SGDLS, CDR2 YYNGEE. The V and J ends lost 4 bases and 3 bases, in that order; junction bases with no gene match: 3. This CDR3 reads CASSFSGRDYNEQFF. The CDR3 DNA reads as TGTGCCAGCAGCTTTAGCGGGAGGGACTACAATGAGCAGTTCTTC. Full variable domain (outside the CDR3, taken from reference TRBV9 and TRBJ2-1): DSGVTQTPKHLITATGQRVTLRCSPRSGDLSVYWYQQSLDQGLQFLIQYYNGEERAKGNILERFSAQQFPDLHSELNLSSLELGDSALYFCASSFSGRDYNEQFFGPGTRLTVL.

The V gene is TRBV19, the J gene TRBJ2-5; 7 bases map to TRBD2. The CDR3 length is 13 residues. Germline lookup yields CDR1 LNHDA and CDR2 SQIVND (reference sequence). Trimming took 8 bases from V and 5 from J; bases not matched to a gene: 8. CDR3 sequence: CASSRTRFETQYF. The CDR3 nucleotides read TGTGCCAGTTCCCGGACTAGGTTTGAGACCCAGTACTTC.

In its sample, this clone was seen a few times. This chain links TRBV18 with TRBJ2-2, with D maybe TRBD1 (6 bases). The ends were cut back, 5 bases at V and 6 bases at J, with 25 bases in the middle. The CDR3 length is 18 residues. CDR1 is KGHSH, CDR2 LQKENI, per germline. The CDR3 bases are TGTGCCAGCTCAGCAACTAGAACCGGGCCCGCAGGGGCCGGGGAGCTGTTTTTT. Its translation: CASSATRTGPAGAGELFF.

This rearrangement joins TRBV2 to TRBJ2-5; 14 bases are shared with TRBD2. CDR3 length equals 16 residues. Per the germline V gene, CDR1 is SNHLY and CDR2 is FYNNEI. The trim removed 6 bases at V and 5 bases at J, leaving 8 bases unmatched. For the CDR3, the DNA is TGTGCCAGCAGCCCGGGACTAGCGGGAGCCTGGGAGACCCAGTACTTC. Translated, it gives CASSPGLAGAWETQYF.

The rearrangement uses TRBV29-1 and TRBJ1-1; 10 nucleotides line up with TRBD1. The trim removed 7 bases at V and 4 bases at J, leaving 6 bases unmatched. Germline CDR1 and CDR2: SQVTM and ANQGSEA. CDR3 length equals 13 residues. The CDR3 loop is CSALRTGGTEAFF. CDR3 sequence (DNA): TGCAGCGCACTCCGGACAGGGGGCACTGAAGCTTTCTTT.

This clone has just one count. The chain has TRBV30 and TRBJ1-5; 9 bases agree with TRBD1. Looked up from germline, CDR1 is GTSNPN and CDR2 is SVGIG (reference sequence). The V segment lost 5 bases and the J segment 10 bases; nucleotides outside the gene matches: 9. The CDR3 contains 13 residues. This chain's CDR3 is CAWGTGIESPQHF. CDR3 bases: TGTGCCTGGGGGACAGGGATCGAAAGCCCCCAGCATTTT.

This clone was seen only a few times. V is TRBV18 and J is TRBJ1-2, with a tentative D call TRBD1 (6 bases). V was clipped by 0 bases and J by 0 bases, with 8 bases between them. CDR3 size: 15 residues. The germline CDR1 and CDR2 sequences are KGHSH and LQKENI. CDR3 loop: CASSPPDRANYGYTF. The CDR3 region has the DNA TGTGCCAGCTCACCACCGGACAGAGCTAACTATGGCTACACCTTC.

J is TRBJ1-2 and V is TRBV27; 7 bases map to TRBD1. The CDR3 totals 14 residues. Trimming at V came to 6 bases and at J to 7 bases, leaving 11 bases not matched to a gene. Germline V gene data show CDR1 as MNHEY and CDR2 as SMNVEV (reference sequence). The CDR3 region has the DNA TGTGCCAGCAGGACTGGGACAGCGAGGGGTGGCTACACCTTC. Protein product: CASRTGTARGGYTF.

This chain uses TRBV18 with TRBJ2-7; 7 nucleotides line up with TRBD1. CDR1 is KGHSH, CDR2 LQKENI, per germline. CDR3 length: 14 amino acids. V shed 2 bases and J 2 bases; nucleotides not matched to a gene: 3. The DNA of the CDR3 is TGTGCCAGCTCACCAGGGGACAGAGCCTACGAGCAGTACTTC. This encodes CASSPGDRAYEQYF.

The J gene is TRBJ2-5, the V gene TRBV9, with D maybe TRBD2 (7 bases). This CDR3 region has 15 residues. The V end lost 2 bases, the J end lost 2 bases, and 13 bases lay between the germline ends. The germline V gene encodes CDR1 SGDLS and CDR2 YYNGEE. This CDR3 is CASSVGGALQETQYF. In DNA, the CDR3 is TGTGCCAGCAGCGTGGGGGGGGCGCTTCAAGAGACCCAGTACTTC.

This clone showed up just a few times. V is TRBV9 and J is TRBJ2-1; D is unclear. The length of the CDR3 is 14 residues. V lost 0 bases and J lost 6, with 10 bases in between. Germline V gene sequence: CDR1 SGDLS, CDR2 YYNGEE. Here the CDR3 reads CASSVVGFFNEQFF. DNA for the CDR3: TGTGCCAGCAGCGTAGTCGGTTTCTTCAATGAGCAGTTCTTC.

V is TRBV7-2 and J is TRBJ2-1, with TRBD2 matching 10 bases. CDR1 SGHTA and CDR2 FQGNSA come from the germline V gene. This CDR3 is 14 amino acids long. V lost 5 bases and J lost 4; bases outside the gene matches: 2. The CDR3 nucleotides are TGTGCCAGCAGCCCGGGACTAGCGTACAATGAGCAGTTCTTC. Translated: CASSPGLAYNEQFF. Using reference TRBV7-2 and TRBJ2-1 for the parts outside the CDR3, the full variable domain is GAGVSQSPSNKVTEKGKDVELRCDPISGHTALYWYRQSLGQGLEFLIYFQGNSAPDKSGLPSDRFSAERTGGSVSTLTIQRTQQEDSAVYLCASSPGLAYNEQFFGPGTRLTVL.

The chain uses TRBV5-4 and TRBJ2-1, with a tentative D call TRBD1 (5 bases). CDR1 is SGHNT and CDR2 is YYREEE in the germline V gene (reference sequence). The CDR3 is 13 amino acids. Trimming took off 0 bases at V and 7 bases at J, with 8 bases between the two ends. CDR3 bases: TGTGCCAGCAGCTTGGTTTCAGGGAATGAGCAGTTCTTC. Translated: CASSLVSGNEQFF.

The CDR3 reads CASSLEGTGLLNNEQFF. In DNA, the CDR3 is TGCGCCAGCAGCTTGGAAGGTACAGGACTACTGAACAATGAGCAGTTCTTC. The chain uses TRBV5-1 and TRBJ2-1; tentatively, D is TRBD2 (6 bases). Germline CDR1 reads SGHRS; CDR2 reads YFSETQ. This CDR3 is built from 17 residues. Trimming pared 0 bases from V and 5 bases from J, leaving 18 bases between.

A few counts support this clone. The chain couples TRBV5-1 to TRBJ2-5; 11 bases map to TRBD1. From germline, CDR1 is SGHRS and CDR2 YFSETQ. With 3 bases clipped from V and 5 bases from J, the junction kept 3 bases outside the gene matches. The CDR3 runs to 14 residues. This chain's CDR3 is CASSWTGGGETQYF. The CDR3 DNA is TGCGCCAGCAGCTGGACAGGGGGCGGGGAGACCCAGTACTTC.

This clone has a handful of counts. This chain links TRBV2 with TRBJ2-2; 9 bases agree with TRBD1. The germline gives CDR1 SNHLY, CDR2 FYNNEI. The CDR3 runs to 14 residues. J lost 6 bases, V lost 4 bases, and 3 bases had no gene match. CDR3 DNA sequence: TGTGCCAGCAGTGCCGACAGGGGGTCCGGGGAGCTGTTTTTT. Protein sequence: CASSADRGSGELFF.